This passage covers 20 T cell receptor beta chains from one sample sequenced in a study of blood T cell repertoires in COVID-19. Assay used: immunoSEQ multiplex PCR; TCRdb lists only in-frame clones, some missing. The table lists some 200,000 clones, 70% to 85% of them singletons. The sequenced sample consisted of PBMCs or T cells enriched from blood (not recorded which). These receptors were taken from a woman in her sixties with acute COVID-19.

The chain links TRBV30 to TRBJ2-7; D not resolved. Deletions cut 5 bases from V and 4 bases from J, with 6 bases between. CDR3 length: 10 amino acids. Germline-derived CDR1 and CDR2 are GTSNPN and SVGIG (reference sequence). The CDR3 reads CAWGNYEQYF. For the CDR3, the DNA is TGTGCCTGGGGTAATTACGAGCAGTACTTC.

The rearrangement links TRBV29-1 to TRBJ2-5; 7 nucleotides line up with TRBD1. CDR3 length: 13 residues. The germline V gene encodes CDR1 SQVTM and CDR2 ANQGSEA. Trimming took 6 bases from V and 5 from J; bases not matched to a gene: 9. CDR3 sequence reads: CSVRQGVGETQYF. Written as DNA, the CDR3 is TGCAGCGTCAGACAGGGAGTAGGGGAGACCCAGTACTTC. Filled out from reference TRBV29-1 and TRBJ2-5, the complete variable domain reads SAVISQKPSRDICQRGTSLTIQCQVDSQVTMMFWYRQQPGQSLTLIATANQGSEATYESGFVIDKFPISRPNLTFSTLTVSNMSPEDSSIYLCSVRQGVGETQYFGPGTRLLVL.

This clone was picked up one time. The chain uses TRBV5-1 and TRBJ1-2; 8 bases agree with TRBD1. Germline CDR1 is SGHRS and CDR2 is YFSETQ. V was clipped by 4 bases and J by 8 bases; unmatched bases: 10. The CDR3 runs to 14 residues. In DNA, the CDR3 is TGCGCCAGCAGCGGAGGGACAGGAAGGTACGGCTACACCTTC. Amino acids: CASSGGTGRYGYTF. Complete variable domain (other parts from reference TRBV5-1 and TRBJ1-2): KAGVTQTPRYLIKTRGQQVTLSCSPISGHRSVSWYQQTPGQGLQFLFEYFSETQRNKGNFPGRFSGRQFSNSRSEMNVSTLELGDSALYLCASSGGTGRYGYTFGSGTRLTVV.

This clone turned up a few times. The gene calls are TRBV4-3 and TRBJ2-5; D remains unclear. Germline values: CDR1 LGHNA, CDR2 YSLEER. Trimming took 3 bases from V and 0 from J, leaving 8 bases between them. The CDR3 length is 14 residues. CDR3 residues: CASSQGPYQETQYF. DNA of the CDR3: TGCGCCAGCAGCCAGGGCCCATACCAAGAGACCCAGTACTTC.

The chain links TRBV11-3 to TRBJ2-3; D not resolved. Trimming pared 5 bases from V and 4 bases from J, leaving 10 bases between. The length of the CDR3 is 13 residues. Germline V gives CDR1 SGHNT, CDR2 YENEEA. In DNA form, the CDR3 reads TGTGCCAGCAGCCGAGGCGGCGCAGATACGCAGTATTTT. Protein product: CASSRGGADTQYF.

This CDR3 reads CAWSVQARGVSNEQFF. The CDR3 bases are TGTGCCTGGAGTGTACAAGCCAGGGGTGTTTCCAATGAGCAGTTCTTC. The rearrangement joins TRBV30 to TRBJ2-1; D is possibly TRBD1 (6 bases). The germline V gene encodes CDR1 GTSNPN and CDR2 SVGIG (reference sequence). The V and J ends lost 0 bases and 6 bases respectively, with 18 bases between them. The CDR3 is 16 amino acids. The full variable domain, its missing parts supplied by reference TRBV30 and TRBJ2-1, is SQTIHQWPATLVQPVGSPLSLECTVEGTSNPNLYWYRQAAGRGLQLLFYSVGIGQISSEVPQNLSASRPQDRQFILSSKKLLLSDSGFYLCAWSVQARGVSNEQFFGPGTRLTVL.

The chain combines TRBV28 with TRBJ1-1; a weak D match, TRBD1 (5 bases). CDR3 length: 15 residues. Germline CDR1 MDHEN, CDR2 SYDVKM. The V end was cut by 5 bases, the J end by 4 bases, with 17 bases between. In nucleotides, the CDR3 is TGTGCCAGCAGTCAGGCGTGGGGCGAGGTCACTGAAGCTTTCTTT. Translated, it gives CASSQAWGEVTEAFF. The whole variable domain, filled in from reference TRBV28 and TRBJ1-1, reads DVKVTQSSRYLVKRTGEKVFLECVQDMDHENMFWYRQDPGLGLRLIYFSYDVKMKEKGDIPEGYSVSREKKERFSLILESASTNQTSMYLCASSQAWGEVTEAFFGQGTRLTVV.

The rearrangement links TRBV24-1 to TRBJ2-2, with TRBD2 matching 10 bases. The germline V gene has CDR1 KGHDR and CDR2 SFDVKD. The CDR3 has 21 residues. Germline trimming cut 3 bases from V and 5 bases from J; bases unmatched to any gene: 20. The CDR3 DNA follows: TGTGCCACCAGTGATCCACGCCCCCTAGCGGGGGCCCGGGGGAGGACCGGGGAGCTGTTTTTT. It specifies CATSDPRPLAGARGRTGELFF.

This rearrangement joins TRBV6-5 to TRBJ2-2; 13 bases line up with TRBD2. The CDR3 is 13 residues long. With V trimmed by 8 bases and J by 7 bases, 1 base remained unmatched. Germline V gene lookup returns CDR1 MNHEY and CDR2 SVGAGI. The CDR3 sequence is CASRTSGSGELFF. CDR3 DNA: TGTGCCAGCCGGACTAGCGGGAGCGGGGAGCTGTTTTTT.

This sequence joins TRBV5-1 and TRBJ2-1, with D possibly being TRBD2 (5 bases). V was shortened by 2 bases and J by 2 bases, with 11 bases between the two germline ends. There are 15 residues in the CDR3. Per germline, CDR1 SGHRS and CDR2 YFSETQ. CDR3 nucleotides: TGCGCCAGCAGCTTAGAGGGCTTCACCTACAATGAGCAGTTCTTC. It encodes CASSLEGFTYNEQFF. The variable domain in full, with the rest retrieved from reference TRBV5-1 and TRBJ2-1, is KAGVTQTPRYLIKTRGQQVTLSCSPISGHRSVSWYQQTPGQGLQFLFEYFSETQRNKGNFPGRFSGRQFSNSRSEMNVSTLELGDSALYLCASSLEGFTYNEQFFGPGTRLTVL.

The CDR3 reads CAISTPEGGFTYEQYF. CDR3 coding DNA: TGTGCCATCAGTACGCCAGAAGGGGGCTTTACCTACGAGCAGTACTTC. The chain carries TRBV10-3 and TRBJ2-7, with TRBD1 matching over 7 bases. Germline-derived CDR1 and CDR2 are ENHRY and SYGVKD. CDR3 length: 16 amino acids. The V gene end was trimmed by 5 bases and the J gene end by 2 bases; junction bases not matched to a gene: 12.

This rearrangement joins TRBV10-1 to TRBJ2-1; D gene ambiguous. V shed 3 bases and J shed 10 bases, with 13 bases lying between them. This CDR3 is 13 amino acids long. The germline V gene has CDR1 WNHNN and CDR2 SYGVQD (reference sequence). In nucleotides, the CDR3 is TGCGCCAGCAGTGAAGATGGTCCTAGGGAGCAGTTCTTC. Translation gives CASSEDGPREQFF.

V gene TRBV10-3 combines with J gene TRBJ1-4; 9 nucleotides line up with TRBD1. Trimming cost V 6 bases and J 6 bases; bases outside gene matches: 5. Germline-derived CDR1 and CDR2 are ENHRY and SYGVKD. CDR3 length equals 14 residues. The CDR3 sequence is CAIRPGQGDEKLFF. The CDR3 DNA follows: TGTGCCATCAGACCGGGACAGGGAGATGAAAAACTGTTTTTT.

V is TRBV5-1 and J is TRBJ2-5; TRBD2 agrees at 8 bases. The V segment lost 0 bases and the J segment 5 bases; nucleotides outside the gene matches: 9. The CDR3 extends over 16 amino acids. Germline assignment: CDR1 SGHRS and CDR2 YFSETQ. The chain's CDR3 is CASSLVGGRSGETQYF. For the CDR3, the DNA is TGCGCCAGCAGCTTGGTCGGCGGGAGGTCCGGGGAGACCCAGTACTTC.

The chain combines TRBV4-1 with TRBJ2-1; TRBD1 aligns across 8 bases. The ends lost 0 bases at V and 10 bases at J; junction bases unmatched: 8. Germline values: CDR1 MGHRA, CDR2 YSYEKL. The length of the CDR3 is 15 residues. CDR3 sequence: CASSQEADRGDEQFF. The DNA of the CDR3 is TGCGCCAGCAGCCAAGAAGCCGACAGGGGTGACGAGCAGTTCTTC.

This sequence joins TRBV6-5 and TRBJ1-6; tentatively, D is TRBD1 (6 bases). Trimming took 7 bases from V and 14 from J, leaving 21 bases between them. The CDR3 runs 14 residues. Germline CDR1 MNHEY, CDR2 SVGAGI. For the CDR3, the DNA is TGTGCCAGCACCCTGACAGGAGCACATTCGGCCCTCCACTTT. This gives the protein CASTLTGAHSALHF.

V usage is TRBV24-1 and J usage is TRBJ1-5; TRBD1 matches 11 bases. The J segment lost 4 bases and the V segment lost 12 bases, leaving 10 bases of the junction unmatched. The CDR3 is 15 residues long. Germline CDR1 and CDR2: KGHDR and SFDVKD. CDR3 residues: CASGPGQGANQPQHF. CDR3 nucleotide sequence: TGTGCCTCTGGCCCTGGACAGGGGGCGAATCAGCCCCAGCATTTT.

This rearrangement joins TRBV27 to TRBJ2-1; 8 positions match TRBD2. The CDR3 totals 13 residues. Trimming removed 5 bases from V and 10 bases from J; junction bases left unmatched: 7. CDR1 MNHEY and CDR2 SMNVEV come from the germline V gene (reference sequence). The CDR3 region has the DNA TGTGCCAGCAGTATGGGACTAGTAAACGAGCAGTTCTTC. This translates into CASSMGLVNEQFF.

In nucleotides, the CDR3 is TGTGCCAGAAGCGTGGTCTCTCAGCCCCAGCATTTT. It specifies CARSVVSQPQHF. The rearrangement joins TRBV5-3 to TRBJ1-5; D gene unclear. TRBV5-3 is assigned to the ORF class and has an uncertain function. The CDR3 sequence is 12 residues long. V lost 4 bases to trimming and J lost 6 bases, with 8 bases between them.

This clone has more than one count but fewer than ten. CDR3 in amino acids: CASSPMADTSQPQHF. CDR3 in DNA: TGTGCCAGCTCACCAATGGCCGACACATCACAGCCCCAGCATTTT. The genes are TRBV18 and TRBJ1-5; D not resolved. The CDR3 covers 15 residues. Trimming cost V 2 bases and J 7 bases, with 15 bases left between them. Germline V gene data show CDR1 as KGHSH and CDR2 as LQKENI.